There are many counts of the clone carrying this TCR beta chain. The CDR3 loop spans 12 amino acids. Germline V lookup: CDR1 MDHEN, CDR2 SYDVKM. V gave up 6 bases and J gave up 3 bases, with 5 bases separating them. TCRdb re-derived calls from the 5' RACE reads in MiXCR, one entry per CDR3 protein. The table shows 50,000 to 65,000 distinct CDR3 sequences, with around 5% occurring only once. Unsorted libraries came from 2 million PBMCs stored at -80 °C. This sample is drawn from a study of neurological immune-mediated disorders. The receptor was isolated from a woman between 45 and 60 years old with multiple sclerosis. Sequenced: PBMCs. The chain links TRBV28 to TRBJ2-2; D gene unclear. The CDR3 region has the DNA TGTGCCAGCAGCCTTTACACCGGGGAGCTGTTTTTT. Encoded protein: CASSLYTGELFF.